Shown below are 5 T cell receptor beta chains from a single sample sequenced in a study of shared clonotypes between healthy human individuals. Only in-frame clones appear in the TCRdb table, and some are missing; sequencing was by immunoSEQ multiplex PCR. The repertoire holds 2 million to 2.5 million clones, with approximately 95% as singletons. Sequenced: naive CD4+ T cells sorted from blood. Sample subset: CD45RA+ positively selected. All receptors come from a man between 18 and 35 years old in good health.

J is TRBJ1-4 and V is TRBV18, with a possible D match to TRBD1 (5 bases). The CDR3 has 15 amino acids. The V gene's germline CDR1 is KGHSH and CDR2 LQKENI. V lost 3 bases and J 7 bases, leaving 15 bases between the germline ends. CDR3: CASSPRQGDGEKLFF. CDR3 bases: TGTGCCAGCTCACCGAGGCAGGGTGACGGTGAAAAACTGTTTTTT.

This clone was counted once. The V and J genes are TRBV11-2 and TRBJ2-7; D is ambiguous. V was pared by 0 bases and J by 13 bases, with 13 bases between. Germline V gene sequence: CDR1 SGHAT, CDR2 FQNNGV. This CDR3 comprises 12 residues. The CDR3 here is CASSLDQKLPYF. CDR3 sequence (DNA): TGTGCCAGCAGCTTAGATCAAAAACTTCCTTACTTC.

The chain is built from TRBV5-6 and TRBJ2-2, with 11 positions matching TRBD2. V gave up 6 bases and J gave up 0 bases; unmatched junction bases: 4. Germline CDR1 and CDR2: SGHDT and YYEEEE. There are 16 residues in the CDR3. The CDR3 DNA follows: TGTGCCAGCAAGGGACTAGCGGCCCCGAACACCGGGGAGCTGTTTTTT. Translating gives CASKGLAAPNTGELFF.

V gene TRBV5-1 combines with J gene TRBJ1-2; 7 bases align to TRBD1. Germline V lookup: CDR1 SGHRS, CDR2 YFSETQ. The CDR3 runs to 14 residues. With V trimmed by 5 bases and J by 4 bases, 8 bases remained unmatched. CDR3 sequence: CASSIGGAGYGYTF. The CDR3 DNA follows: TGCGCCAGCAGTATAGGGGGCGCGGGCTATGGCTACACCTTC.

The gene calls are TRBV15 and TRBJ2-1, with D possibly TRBD2 on 5 matching bases. This CDR3 has 18 amino acids. V was pared by 2 bases and J by 3 bases, with 20 bases between. Germline CDR1 LNHNV, CDR2 YYDKDF (reference sequence). In DNA, the CDR3 is TGTGCCACCAGCAGAAGCGGCTCGGCGGATCCCCTCTACAATGAGCAGTTCTTC. Translated: CATSRSGSADPLYNEQFF. Based on the CDR3 plus reference TRBV15 and TRBJ2-1, the full variable domain is DAMVIQNPRYQVTQFGKPVTLSCSQTLNHNVMYWYQQKSSQAPKLLFHYYDKDFNNEADTPDNFQSRRPNTSFCFLDIRSPGLGDTAMYLCATSRSGSADPLYNEQFFGPGTRLTVL.